This section outlines one TCR beta chain sequence together with its context. The source of the sample is a study of cytomegalovirus exposure and HLA in healthy donors. Germline V gene data show CDR1 as LNHDA and CDR2 as SQIVND (reference sequence). The CDR3 runs 15 residues. V shed 4 bases and J 5 bases; nucleotides not matched to a gene: 8. PCR was performed using 60 Vbeta and 13 Jbeta primers. Sequenced by immunoSEQ multiplex PCR; TCRdb stores in-frame clones only, minus some. The data show under 85,000 clones, with about 78% seen just once and more than 2.5% held by the top ten. The sequencing sample was made of PBMCs. This clonotype was obtained from a man younger than 30 in good health and CMV-seronegative. The chain recombines TRBV19 with TRBJ2-7; 10 positions agree with TRBD1. This chain's CDR3 is CASSTPGTGVDEQYF. CDR3 coding DNA: TGTGCCAGTAGTACCCCCGGGACAGGGGTTGACGAGCAGTACTTC.